The 26 T cell receptor beta chains presented below share a single source sample, sequenced in a study of response to subunit inactivated influenza vaccine. MiXCR was run by TCRdb on the RT-PCR reads, yielding one entry per CDR3 protein. The sample records around 750,000 distinct CDR3 sequences, 21% being singletons. The specimen was PBMCs from blood, collected roughly 5 days after vaccination. These receptor sequences come from a man aged 50-60 years who received an inactivated influenza vaccine.

This clonotype occurred a few times. J is TRBJ2-1 and V is TRBV12-3 or TRBV12-4, with D possibly being TRBD2 (5 bases). The CDR3 covers 15 residues. V was pared by 6 bases and J by 4 bases, with 16 bases between. Here the CDR3 reads CASRPLAALYNEQFF. DNA of the CDR3: TGTGCCAGCAGACCTCTAGCTGCCCTATACAATGAGCAGTTCTTC.

This clonotype was detected a few times. The CDR3 spells CSARVRGRPTETQYF. In DNA, the CDR3 is TGCAGTGCTAGAGTAAGGGGGAGGCCTACAGAGACCCAGTACTTC. V gene TRBV20-1 combines with J gene TRBJ2-5; possibly TRBD1 or TRBD2 for D (6 bases each). Germline lookup yields CDR1 DFQATT and CDR2 SNEGSKA (reference sequence). Between the trimmed V and J ends, which lost 1 base and 4 bases, there was a span of 16 bases. The CDR3 sequence is 15 residues long.

In this sample, this clonotype turned up a few times. The chain carries TRBV20-1 and TRBJ2-1; a weak D match, TRBD2 (7 bases). Germline lookup yields CDR1 DFQATT and CDR2 SNEGSKA (reference sequence). The CDR3 is made up of 14 amino acids. The V gene lost 7 bases and the J gene lost 12 bases, with 25 bases spanning the gap. Here the CDR3 reads CSVTPLAGAGGQFF. The CDR3 DNA sequence: TGCAGTGTCACCCCCCTCGCGGGGGCCGGGGGGCAGTTCTTC.

In this sample, this clonotype turned up many times. The chain couples TRBV20-1 to TRBJ2-3; TRBD2 matches at 11 bases. CDR3 size: 19 residues. Germline V gives CDR1 DFQATT, CDR2 SNEGSKA (reference sequence). The V gene end was trimmed by 6 bases and the J gene end by 0 bases; junction bases not matched to a gene: 17. CDR3 nucleotides: TGCAGTGCAGCACCCGAGATAGCGGGGGGGTTAAGAAGCACAGATACGCAGTATTTT. This sequence encodes CSAAPEIAGGLRSTDTQYF.

The chain links TRBV10-2 to TRBJ2-2; TRBD2 matches 7 bases. Unmatched junction bases numbered 6, after V lost 0 bases and J lost 2 bases. CDR3 size: 17 residues. Germline loops: CDR1 WSHSY, CDR2 SAAADI. The CDR3 protein is CASSESRLAVNTGELFF. The CDR3 DNA reads as TGCGCCAGCAGTGAGTCGCGGCTAGCGGTTAACACCGGGGAGCTGTTTTTT.

DNA of the CDR3: TGCAGTGCTAGTCGTTTGACTAGCGGTTCTATGGGCGAGCAGTTCTTC. It yields the protein CSASRLTSGSMGEQFF. The chain uses TRBV20-1 and TRBJ2-1; 9 nucleotides agree with TRBD2. CDR1 is DFQATT, CDR2 SNEGSKA, per germline (reference sequence). Trimming cost V 3 bases and J 10 bases; bases outside gene matches: 16. This CDR3 has 16 amino acids.

This clonotype was counted a few times. The genes are TRBV4-2 and TRBJ1-1; D ambiguous. The germline CDR1 and CDR2 sequences are LGHNA and YNFKEQ. There are 14 residues in the CDR3. V was shortened by 4 bases and J by 8 bases, with 17 bases between the two germline ends. The CDR3 sequence is CASSRRTTEDEAFF. The CDR3 DNA follows: TGTGCCAGCAGCCGACGCACGACGGAGGACGAAGCTTTCTTT.

This clonotype showed up just a few times. This chain connects TRBV5-6 to TRBJ2-1, with TRBD1 identical over 12 bases. The CDR3 is made up of 15 amino acids. V lost 5 bases, J lost 9 bases, and 9 bases stayed unmatched. In germline, CDR1 is SGHDT, CDR2 YYEEEE. The CDR3 protein is CASRVRGQGAGEQFF. The CDR3 coding sequence is TGTGCCAGCAGGGTGAGGGGACAGGGGGCTGGTGAGCAGTTCTTC.

The chain couples TRBV6-2 or TRBV6-3 to TRBJ2-5, with 8 bases matching TRBD1. The junction had 6 bases not matched to a gene; V was cut back by 5 bases and J by 1 base. The CDR3 is 15 residues long. Germline V gene data show CDR1 as MNHEY and CDR2 as SVGEGT. The CDR3 loop is CASSLWDRPQETQYF. CDR3 in DNA: TGTGCCAGCAGTCTTTGGGACAGGCCCCAAGAGACCCAGTACTTC.

This chain connects TRBV27 to TRBJ2-4; 7 bases match TRBD1. The CDR3 spans 13 residues. Germline CDR1 MNHEY, CDR2 SMNVEV (reference sequence). After removal of 4 bases from V and 6 bases from J, the junction contained 3 bases not matched to a gene. The CDR3 loop reads CASSSRQGNIQYF. The CDR3 nucleotides read TGTGCCAGCAGTTCAAGACAGGGAAACATTCAGTACTTC.

The chain couples TRBV6-2 or TRBV6-3 to TRBJ1-2; D is undetermined. The CDR3 length is 11 residues. The germline V and J ends were trimmed by 10 bases and 5 bases, with 11 bases remaining between them. Germline loops: CDR1 MNHEY, CDR2 SVGEGT. The CDR3 protein is CATAVGYGYTF. The CDR3 nucleotides are TGTGCCACAGCAGTGGGGTATGGCTACACCTTC.

This clonotype was observed a single time. V is TRBV28 and J is TRBJ2-5; 10 bases are shared with TRBD2. Per the germline V gene, CDR1 is MDHEN and CDR2 is SYDVKM. Losses at the gene ends were 6 bases for V and 2 bases for J; bases not matched to a gene: 6. The CDR3 contains 15 residues. Written as DNA, the CDR3 is TGTGCCAGCAGGCCCGCTAGCGGGGGACAAGAGACCCAGTACTTC. Protein sequence: CASRPASGGQETQYF. Full variable domain (outside the CDR3, taken from reference TRBV28 and TRBJ2-5): DVKVTQSSRYLVKRTGEKVFLECVQDMDHENMFWYRQDPGLGLRLIYFSYDVKMKEKGDIPEGYSVSREKKERFSLILESASTNQTSMYLCASRPASGGQETQYFGPGTRLLVL.

The V gene is TRBV6-1, the J gene TRBJ2-7; no firm D call. Germline values: CDR1 MNHNS, CDR2 SASEGT. The V end was cut by 9 bases, the J end by 3 bases, with 15 bases between. The CDR3 spans 13 residues. In DNA form, the CDR3 reads TGTGCCAGTGCGGTGGGCAGAGGCTACGAGCAGTACTTC. Protein sequence: CASAVGRGYEQYF.

There are a few counts of this clonotype. This rearrangement joins TRBV5-1 to TRBJ2-6; no firm D call. The CDR3 consists of 14 residues. Deletions cut 0 bases from V and 4 bases from J, with 5 bases between. Germline CDR1 SGHRS, CDR2 YFSETQ. CDR3 in amino acids: CASSLETGANVLTF. The DNA of the CDR3 is TGCGCCAGCAGCTTGGAGACAGGGGCCAACGTCCTGACTTTC.

This chain joins TRBV6-2 or TRBV6-3 and TRBJ1-6; the match to TRBD1 covers 9 bases. The CDR3 is made up of 17 amino acids. Germline V gives CDR1 MNHEY, CDR2 SVGEGT. V gave up 0 bases and J gave up 4 bases; unmatched junction bases: 4. Written as DNA, the CDR3 is TGTGCCAGCAGTTACTCGACGACAGGGGGTTATAATTCACCCCTCCACTTT. The encoded protein is CASSYSTTGGYNSPLHF.

The chain recombines TRBV29-1 with TRBJ2-3; TRBD2 matches at 8 bases. CDR3 length: 12 residues. Germline CDR1 is SQVTM and CDR2 is ANQGSEA. The V gene end was trimmed by 8 bases and the J gene end by 13 bases; junction bases not matched to a gene: 14. The CDR3 region has the DNA TGCAGCTTTAAAACACAGCGGGGGCAGGAGTATTTT. Its translation is CSFKTQRGQEYF.

This clonotype appeared many times. An end of the junction does not agree with germline; a read error may underlie this. The chain is built from TRBV7-9 and TRBJ2-3; 12 bases agree with TRBD2. Germline V gives CDR1 SEHNR, CDR2 FQNEAQ (reference sequence). The CDR3 loop spans 15 amino acids. The CDR3 region has the DNA TGCGCCAGCAGCCCGACTAGCGGGAGCGCAGATACGCAGTATTTT. Translated, it gives CASSPTSGSADTQYF. Combining the CDR3 with reference TRBV7-9 and TRBJ2-3 gives the whole variable domain DTGVSQNPRHKITKRGQNVTFRCDPISEHNRLYWYRQTLGQGPEFLTYFQNEAQLEKSRLLSDRFSAERPKGSFSTLEIQRTEQGDSAMYLCASSPTSGSADTQYFGPGTRLTVL.

This clonotype appeared a few times. Written as DNA, the CDR3 is TGTGCCATCAGTGAAAGGGCTAGCGGGAGAAGTTCCTACAATGAGCAGTTCTTC. Its translation is CAISERASGRSSYNEQFF. This sequence joins TRBV10-3 and TRBJ2-1; TRBD2 agrees at 10 bases. Germline CDR1 and CDR2: ENHRY and SYGVKD. This CDR3 region has 18 residues. V was clipped by 3 bases and J by 1 base; unmatched bases: 9.

This sequence joins TRBV12-3 or TRBV12-4 and TRBJ2-3; 10 bases fit TRBD2. Trimming removed 4 bases from V and 1 base from J; junction bases left unmatched: 8. The CDR3 is made up of 17 amino acids. The CDR3: CASSSQFLAGGTDTQYF. The DNA of the CDR3 is TGTGCCAGCAGTTCACAATTTCTAGCGGGGGGCACAGATACGCAGTATTTT.

The chain links TRBV5-6 to TRBJ2-2; D tentatively reads TRBD1 or TRBD2 (6 bases each). The CDR3 extends over 15 amino acids. Trimming took off 4 bases at V and 5 bases at J, with 15 bases between the two ends. Per the germline V gene, CDR1 is SGHDT and CDR2 is YYEEEE. CDR3: CASSVGGLVTGELFF. Here the CDR3 DNA reads TGTGCCAGCAGCGTCGGGGGCCTGGTTACCGGGGAGCTGTTTTTT. Drawing the rest from reference TRBV5-6 and TRBJ2-2, the complete variable domain is DAGVTQSPTHLIKTRGQQVTLRCSPKSGHDTVSWYQQALGQGPQFIFQYYEEEERQRGNFPDRFSGHQFPNYSSELNVNALLLGDSALYLCASSVGGLVTGELFFGEGSRLTVL.

This clonotype was observed many times. This rearrangement joins TRBV12-3 or TRBV12-4 to TRBJ2-1; TRBD1 agrees at 10 bases. V trimming: 6 bases; J trimming: 8 bases; junction bases outside the gene matches: 13. There are 16 residues in the CDR3. The CDR3 DNA reads TGTGCCAGCAGAGTAGAGTTTGGACAGGGGGGTTATGAGCAGTTCTTC. This gives the protein CASRVEFGQGGYEQFF.

This clonotype has ten or more counts. The rearrangement links TRBV5-6 to TRBJ2-7, with TRBD2 identical over 7 bases. V lost 6 bases, J lost 2 bases, and 5 bases stayed unmatched. The CDR3 extends over 13 amino acids. In germline, CDR1 is SGHDT, CDR2 YYEEEE. The CDR3 region is CASNWGGTYEQYF. The CDR3 coding sequence is TGTGCCAGCAACTGGGGGGGGACCTACGAGCAGTACTTC.

The chain is built from TRBV7-9 and TRBJ1-1, with TRBD1 as a possible D gene (6 bases). The ends were cut back, 2 bases at V and 4 bases at J, with 11 bases in the middle. Per the germline V gene, CDR1 is SEHNR and CDR2 is FQNEAQ (reference sequence). The CDR3 is made up of 14 amino acids. The CDR3 loop reads CASSLFGRGTEAFF. For the CDR3, the DNA is TGTGCCAGCAGCTTATTCGGCAGGGGCACTGAAGCTTTCTTT.

The J gene is TRBJ2-2, the V gene TRBV3-1; D possibly corresponds to TRBD1 (6 bases). CDR3 length equals 14 residues. Deletions cut 8 bases from V and 2 bases from J, with 12 bases between. Germline loops: CDR1 LGHDT, CDR2 YNNKEL (reference sequence). CDR3: CASGRGPNTGELFF. CDR3 bases: TGTGCCAGCGGCAGGGGTCCAAACACCGGGGAGCTGTTTTTT. Supplemented by reference TRBV3-1 and TRBJ2-2, the full variable domain reads DTAVSQTPKYLVTQMGNDKSIKCEQNLGHDTMYWYKQDSKKFLKIMFSYNNKELIINETVPNRFSPKSPDKAHLNLHINSLELGDSAVYFCASGRGPNTGELFFGEGSRLTVL.

This chain joins TRBV4-2 and TRBJ2-5, with D perhaps assigned TRBD1 or TRBD2 (6 bases each). In germline, CDR1 is LGHNA, CDR2 YNFKEQ. V lost 1 base and J lost 7, with 19 bases in between. The CDR3 loop spans 16 amino acids. CDR3 nucleotides: TGTGCCAGCAGCCAAGGGACGGGGGCACCCTCCTGGACCCAGTACTTC. Protein: CASSQGTGAPSWTQYF.

This rearrangement joins TRBV21-1 to TRBJ2-3; TRBD1 is the table's D call and was not checked against the DNA. TRBV21-1 is a pseudogene locus. CDR3 length: 16 amino acids. CDR3 sequence reads: CASSKSKDPTGDTQYF. The CDR3 bases are TGTGCCAGCAGCAAGAGTAAGGACCCCACCGGGGATACGCAGTATTTT.